The following is a T cell receptor (beta chain) sequence with its context. The final CDR3 position lacks the conserved phenylalanine or tryptophan, pointing to a likely read error. Using a J-beta primer mix together with a sample-barcoded 5' primer, a second PCR was run for roughly 6 to 12 cycles. TCRdb passed the 5' RACE reads through MiXCR, listing each CDR3 protein once. The sample yields 1.5 million to 2 million distinct CDR3 sequences, roughly two fifths seen once. The data were obtained in a study of blood T cells in healthy people across ages. The specimen was blood. This receptor was taken from a human donor in good health.

In DNA, the CDR3 is TGTGCCAGTGGACAGGGAGGCTATGGCTACACCGTC. This translates into CASGQGGYGYTV. The rearrangement links TRBV5-5 to TRBJ1-2, with 8 bases aligning to TRBD1. Trimming cost V 8 bases and J 4 bases; bases outside gene matches: 4. In germline, CDR1 is SGHKS, CDR2 YYEKEE (reference sequence). The CDR3 contains 12 residues.